This T cell receptor beta chain was retrieved from a study of T cells after yellow fever vaccination. Whole-study results and caveats: Of the clonotypes, a small share occurred in both CD4 and CD8 compartments.

V lost 2 bases, J lost 1 base, and 8 bases lay in between. The CDR3 contains 14 residues. Germline lookup yields CDR1 DFQATT and CDR2 SNEGSKA (reference sequence). It was through 5'RACE template switching that TCR cDNA was made, with a universal primer site and UMIs added. One entry per CDR3 protein results from TCRdb running MiXCR on the 5' RACE reads. The sample has 200,000 to 300,000 distinct CDR3 sequences; 10% to 15% are singletons. In the case of this clonotype: Its matching antigen is unknown.

Sequencing was performed on CD4+ T cells sorted from PBMCs, taken 45 days after the yellow fever booster vaccination. The rearrangement joins TRBV20-1 to TRBJ2-2; D perhaps matches TRBD2 (6 bases). The TCR was taken from a man aged 30-40 years who received the YFV17D yellow fever vaccine. CDR3 nucleotides: TGCAGTGCTAGAAGTAGCGGGAACACCGGGGAGCTGTTTTTT. Encoded protein: CSARSSGNTGELFF.